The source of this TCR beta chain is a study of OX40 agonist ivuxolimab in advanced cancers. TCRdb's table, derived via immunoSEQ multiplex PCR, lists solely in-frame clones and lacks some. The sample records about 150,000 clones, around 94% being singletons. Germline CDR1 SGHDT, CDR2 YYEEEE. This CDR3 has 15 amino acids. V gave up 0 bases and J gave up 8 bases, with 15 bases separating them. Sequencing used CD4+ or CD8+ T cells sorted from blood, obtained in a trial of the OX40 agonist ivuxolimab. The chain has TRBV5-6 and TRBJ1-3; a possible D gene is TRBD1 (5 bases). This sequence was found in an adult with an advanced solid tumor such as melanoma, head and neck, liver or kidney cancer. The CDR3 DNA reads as TGTGCCAGCAGCTTGGTGGGACCGCTCAGGGACACCATATATTTT. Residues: CASSLVGPLRDTIYF.